The 10 T cell receptor beta chains below all came from one sample that was sequenced in a study of blood T cell repertoires in COVID-19. Clones were sequenced by immunoSEQ multiplex PCR, and TCRdb holds only the in-frame ones, with some missing. Counted here are 300,000 or so clones, roughly 90% occurring once; the ten biggest clones make up around 2.6%. Sample: PBMCs or T cells enriched from blood (not recorded which). These receptors all stem from a man in his 60s who had recovered from COVID-19.

The rearrangement links TRBV29-1 to TRBJ2-6; a weak D match, TRBD1 (5 bases). V dropped 6 bases and J dropped 2 bases, with 17 bases sitting between them. CDR3 length equals 16 residues. Germline-derived CDR1 and CDR2 are SQVTM and ANQGSEA. The CDR3 protein is CSVGQGAITGANVLTF. The CDR3 DNA reads TGCAGCGTGGGCCAAGGGGCAATAACTGGGGCCAACGTCCTGACTTTC.

The CDR3 is CASSKATGTSGSSGYEQYF. The CDR3 region has the DNA TGCGCCAGCAGCAAAGCAACCGGGACTAGCGGGAGTTCGGGTTACGAGCAGTACTTC. The genes are TRBV4-1 and TRBJ2-7; 14 bases line up with TRBD2. The CDR3 loop spans 19 amino acids. The J segment lost 4 bases and the V segment lost 5 bases, leaving 16 bases of the junction unmatched. CDR1 is MGHRA, CDR2 YSYEKL, per germline.

The V and J genes are TRBV6-6 and TRBJ1-2, with 7 nucleotides matching TRBD1. Trimming at V came to 5 bases and at J to 2 bases, leaving 14 bases not matched to a gene. Germline V gives CDR1 MNHNY, CDR2 SVGAGI (reference sequence). There are 17 residues in the CDR3. CDR3 region: CASSRTTGAAPNYGYTF. Written as DNA, the CDR3 is TGTGCCAGCAGTCGAACCACAGGGGCCGCTCCCAACTATGGCTACACCTTC.

The CDR3 DNA reads TGTGCCATCTCCGGGACAGGCTATAATTCACCCCTCCACTTT. Its translation: CAISGTGYNSPLHF. The chain links TRBV30 to TRBJ1-6; 8 bases map to TRBD1. This CDR3 contains 14 residues. Unmatched junction bases numbered 6, after V lost 8 bases and J lost 3 bases. Germline CDR1 is GTSNPN and CDR2 is SVGIG (reference sequence).

The V gene is TRBV3-1 (or the pseudogene TRBV3-2), the J gene TRBJ1-2, with a weak D call TRBD1 (5 bases). Trimming stripped 4 bases from V and 7 bases from J, with 16 bases between. Per the germline V gene, CDR1 is LGHDT and CDR2 is YNNKEL (reference sequence). The CDR3 contains 14 residues. This CDR3 reads CASSPSGRGFGYTF. The CDR3 DNA reads as TGTGCCAGCAGCCCCTCAGGGCGGGGTTTTGGCTACACCTTC.

The chain employs TRBV7-3 and TRBJ1-3; TRBD1 is a possible D gene (5 bases). Between the trimmed V and J ends, which lost 5 bases and 4 bases, there was a span of 12 bases. CDR3 length: 14 amino acids. From germline, CDR1 is SGHTA and CDR2 FQGTGA. The CDR3 spells CASSHDSPGNTIYF. The CDR3 bases are TGTGCCAGCAGCCACGACAGTCCCGGAAACACCATATATTTT.

This sequence joins TRBV2 and TRBJ2-1, with TRBD2 as a possible D gene (5 bases). The germline V gene encodes CDR1 SNHLY and CDR2 FYNNEI. This CDR3 is built from 13 residues. V lost 7 bases and J 15 bases, leaving 22 bases between the germline ends. The CDR3 loop reads CASMEDFTISAFF. DNA for the CDR3: TGTGCCAGCATGGAGGACTTCACTATCTCCGCGTTCTTC.

The chain is built from TRBV7-3 and TRBJ2-2; no firm D call. CDR3 length equals 14 residues. Germline CDR1 reads SGHTA; CDR2 reads FQGTGA. V gave up 4 bases and J gave up 7 bases, with 13 bases separating them. CDR3 DNA sequence: TGTGCCAGCAGCTCCACACACCCTAGCGGGGAGCTGTTTTTT. Translating it yields CASSSTHPSGELFF.

The rearrangement uses TRBV19 and TRBJ1-1, with a tentative D call TRBD1 (6 bases). The V gene lost 7 bases and the J gene lost 1 base, with 13 bases spanning the gap. This CDR3 contains 14 residues. Germline lookup yields CDR1 LNHDA and CDR2 SQIVND (reference sequence). Here the CDR3 DNA reads TGTGCCAGTAATTTGGGACAAGGGAACACTGAAGCTTTCTTT. Its translation is CASNLGQGNTEAFF.

CDR3 sequence (DNA): TGTGCCAGCAGCGCCCGGGGTAGCGGGTACAATGAGCAGTTCTTC. This translates into CASSARGSGYNEQFF. This chain connects TRBV5-6 to TRBJ2-1, with TRBD2 matching over 7 bases. The CDR3 consists of 15 residues. CDR1 and CDR2 from the germline V gene are SGHDT and YYEEEE. The V and J ends lost 4 bases and 4 bases, in that order; junction bases with no gene match: 8.